This note documents a single T cell receptor beta chain sequence. Its antigen is not identified. The data were taken from a study of blood T cells in healthy people across ages. Study details: Template switching retrieved approximately one barcoded beta molecule for each two T cells. Study-wide results and caveats: Fewer expanded clones and more diversity marked long-lived versus aged donors.

With a J-beta primer mix and a sample-barcoded 5' primer, a second PCR ran about 6 to 11 cycles. Unique molecular identifiers of 12 random nucleotides labeled each cDNA. Via MiXCR, TCRdb re-called the 5' RACE reads, giving one row per CDR3 protein. The sample holds 550,000 to 800,000 distinct CDR3 sequences, 21% seen once. From germline, CDR1 is SQVTM and CDR2 ANQGSEA. The CDR3 is made up of 14 amino acids. The V end lost 4 bases, the J end lost 3 bases, and 15 bases lay between the germline ends. Total RNA extracted from each sample amounted to at least 5.5 micrograms. This chain uses TRBV29-1 with TRBJ1-1; no clear D gene. Sample: blood. The source is a man between 65 and 85 years old in good health. The CDR3 protein is CSVGVRAVDTEAFF. CDR3 DNA sequence: TGCAGCGTTGGAGTGAGGGCTGTGGACACTGAAGCTTTCTTT.